This is a list of T cell receptor beta chains from one sample in a study of T-cell reconstitution after alpha-beta-depleted transplantation in children. Using its own MiXCR run on the PCR reads, TCRdb lists one record per CDR3 protein. The sample consists of 700,000 to 950,000 distinct CDR3 sequences, less than 20% of them appearing once. Sequencing was performed on PBMCs, mostly from graft donor cells, taken 360 days after TCRalphabeta/CD19-depleted stem cell transplant. The receptors derive from a male patient aged 10 to 17 who had a stem cell transplant for acute lymphoblastic leukemia, so the T cells may come from the graft donor. CDR3s include the opening cysteine and the closing phenylalanine or tryptophan. A D gene is named only where the DNA matches it firmly. Expanded clones are given a class, and other clones once, few, many or no size at all.

TRBD1 TRBJ2-7 TRBV12-3/TRBV12-4 NA TGTGCCAGCAGTTTAGGAGGACAGGGAGTCGAGCAGTACTTC CASSLGGQGVEQYF
NA TRBJ1-5 TRBV6-1 few TGTGCCAGCAGTGAAGCGGGTTTTGGGGTAAATCAGCCCCAGCATTTT CASSEAGFGVNQPQHF
NA TRBJ2-7 TRBV12-3/TRBV12-4 few TGTGCCAGCGAATGCCCTCCAGGGAAGAAAAGGAACGAGCAGTACTTC CASECPPGKKRNEQYF
NA TRBJ2-7 TRBV7-8 many TGTGCCAGCTCTCGCTGGATACATACCTACGAGCAGTACTTC CASSRWIHTYEQYF
NA TRBJ1-4 TRBV15 NA TGTGCCACCAGCTCCAACCCGAATGAAAAACTGTTTTTT CATSSNPNEKLFF
TRBD1 TRBJ1-3 TRBV30 NA TGTGCCTGGAGTGTATGGAGGCCCCAAATGACAGGGGCTGGAAACACCATATATTTT CAWSVWRPQMTGAGNTIYF
TRBD2 TRBJ2-7 TRBV7-8 NA TGTGCCAGCAGCCCCCTCGCGCGGGGAGGGATGACCATCTCCTACGAGCAGTACTTC CASSPLARGGMTISYEQYF
TRBD1 TRBJ1-2 TRBV4-1 few TGCGCCAGCAGACACTGGACAGGAACTAACTATGGCTACACCTTC CASRHWTGTNYGYTF
NA TRBJ2-2 TRBV30 NA TGTGCCTGGAGTTGGGTAGTTGGGGCCGGGGAGCTGTTTTTT CAWSWVVGAGELFF
NA TRBJ2-2 TRBV20-1 NA TGCAGTGCTAGGGGGGCGTTTTGGGATAACACCGGGGAGCTGTTTTTT CSARGAFWDNTGELFF
NA TRBJ2-1 TRBV9 NA TGTGCCAGCAGCGGCTACTCCTACAATGAGCAGTTCTTC CASSGYSYNEQFF
NA TRBJ2-1 TRBV29-1 few TGCAGCGCTGATGGAGGGACCTACAATGAGCAGTTCTTC CSADGGTYNEQFF
NA TRBJ1-2 TRBV6-5 few TGTGCCAGCAGTTACTCGGCCAGGGTCTATGGCTACACCTTC CASSYSARVYGYTF
NA TRBJ2-1 TRBV7-9 many TGTGCCAGCAGCTTATCCCTAGCGCCCAATGAGCAGTTCTTC CASSLSLAPNEQFF
NA TRBJ2-7 TRBV7-9 few TGTGCCAGCAGCTTAAGCTGGGAATCGTCCTACGAGCAGTACTTC CASSLSWESSYEQYF
NA TRBJ2-5 TRBV19 few TGTGCCAGTAGTATAGTACGGGGTCCTCAAGGGGGAGGGACCCAGTACTTC CASSIVRGPQGGGTQYF
NA TRBJ2-3 TRBV12-3/TRBV12-4 few TGTGCCACCCAGGGCGGGTACCGCACAGATACGCAGTATTTT CATQGGYRTDTQYF
NA TRBJ2-3 TRBV12-3/TRBV12-4 many TGTGCCAGCAGTTCATCCGTGACAGGCACAGATACGCAGTATTTT CASSSSVTGTDTQYF
TRBD2 TRBJ2-7 TRBV20-1 NA TGCAGTGCTCTAGCGGGAGGGATCTACGAGCAGTACTTC CSALAGGIYEQYF
NA TRBJ1-2 TRBV12-3/TRBV12-4 few TGTGCCAGCAGTTTCCTTACGACACCTTCGGGCTATGGCTACACCTTC CASSFLTTPSGYGYTF
NA TRBJ2-7 TRBV20-1 few TGCAGTGCTAGAAGGGACCCCGCCTACGAGCAGTACTTC CSARRDPAYEQYF
TRBD2 TRBJ2-7 TRBV20-1 NA TGCAGTGCTATGGCGGGAGGGCCCTCCCGGGAGCAGTACTTC CSAMAGGPSREQYF
NA TRBJ2-3 TRBV18 NA TGTGCCAGCTCACTTATTTCCAATAGGGCAGATACGCAGTATTTT CASSLISNRADTQYF
NA TRBJ2-4 TRBV5-8 few TGTGCCAGCAGCTTCAGGGGGGGTCTTTTAGCCAAAAACATTCAGTACTTC CASSFRGGLLAKNIQYF
NA TRBJ2-7 TRBV20-1 few TGCAGTGCCACACCCCTTAGGTCCTGGGACGAGCAGTACTTC CSATPLRSWDEQYF
NA TRBJ2-3 TRBV4-1 NA TGCGCCAGCAGCCTGCCCAACTTTTCAACAGATACGCAGTATTTT CASSLPNFSTDTQYF
TRBD2 TRBJ2-1 TRBV7-8 few TGTGCCAGCAGCCCCCTTGTCCCCCGGGAGGCGAGCTCCTACAATGAGCAGTTCTTC CASSPLVPREASSYNEQFF
NA TRBJ1-3 TRBV20-1 once TGCAGTGCTAACAGGCAGAACTCTGGAAACACCATATATTTT CSANRQNSGNTIYF
TRBD2 TRBJ2-1 TRBV6-5 many TGTGCCAGCAGTTTCACTAGCGGGGGGTCCAATGAGCAGTTCTTC CASSFTSGGSNEQFF
TRBD2 TRBJ2-2 TRBV4-1 NA TGCGCCAGCAGCGCTAGCGGACCGAACACCGGGGAGCTGTTTTTT CASSASGPNTGELFF
NA TRBJ2-1 TRBV5-1 NA TGCGCCAGCAGAATAAGTCGAGGAGGTTTCAATGAGCAGTTCTTC CASRISRGGFNEQFF
NA TRBJ1-5 TRBV20-1 NA TGCAGTGCTAGAGTCCCGGGACATCGCAATCAGCCCCAGCATTTT CSARVPGHRNQPQHF
TRBD1 TRBJ2-4 TRBV24-1 few TGTGCCACCAGTGATTCACAGATGGGGACAGGGGGGAACATTCAGTACTTC CATSDSQMGTGGNIQYF
NA TRBJ2-7 TRBV15 few TGTGCCACCAGCAGAGATTTAGGGGAAGCCTACGAGCAGTACTTC CATSRDLGEAYEQYF
TRBD1 TRBJ2-2 TRBV6-1 NA TGTGCCAGCAGGCAGTACAGGGGACCTTCCACCGGGGAGCTGTTTTTT CASRQYRGPSTGELFF
TRBD2 TRBJ2-3 TRBV10-3 few TGTGCCATCGGGAGCGGGAGTAGGGCAGATACGCAGTATTTT CAIGSGSRADTQYF
NA TRBJ1-4 TRBV7-9 NA TGTGCCAGCAGCTTAGTCCCCCCGACTAATGAAAAACTGTTTTTT CASSLVPPTNEKLFF
NA TRBJ2-1 TRBV28 many TGTGCCAGCAGTCCACACCTCTTGGCGGGGAGCTCCTACAATGAGCAGTTCTTC CASSPHLLAGSSYNEQFF
NA TRBJ2-1 TRBV6-6 NA TGTGCCAGCAGTTACTCCTTATCGGAAGAGCAGTTCTTC CASSYSLSEEQFF
TRBD1 TRBJ2-1 TRBV9 many TGTGCCAGCAGCAACACAGGGGTGTTTTTCAATGAGCAGTTCTTC CASSNTGVFFNEQFF